The 5 T cell receptor beta chains listed next were all sequenced from one sample in a study of monozygotic twins with inflammatory bowel disease. From its re-call of the 5' RACE reads, TCRdb lists each CDR3 protein once, without DNA. Its clone listing holds fewer than 400,000 distinct CDR3 sequences. Sequenced: blood. These receptors all stem from a human donor with ulcerative colitis or Crohn's disease, or a healthy co-twin of an affected twin (not recorded which).

The chain recombines TRBV28 with TRBJ2-1; without DNA, the TCRdb call of TRBD1 cannot be checked. The germline V gene encodes CDR1 MDHEN and CDR2 SYDVKM. The CDR3 extends over 18 amino acids. CDR3 loop: CASSPGTGLGTSLNEQFF.

The V and J genes are TRBV3-1 and TRBJ1-4. This CDR3 region has 14 residues. Germline CDR1 LGHDT, CDR2 YNNKEL (reference sequence). The CDR3: CASSPRAGDEKLFF.

The rearrangement joins TRBV5-1 to TRBJ2-2; with no DNA, the TCRdb D assignment of TRBD1 cannot be verified. Germline CDR1 and CDR2: SGHRS and YFSETQ. The CDR3 has 19 residues. The CDR3 reads CASSPWTGDLLHPTGELFF.

The chain has TRBV24-1 and TRBJ2-2. Germline V lookup: CDR1 KGHDR, CDR2 SFDVKD. CDR3 size: 15 residues. This chain's CDR3 is CATSDSLRDTGELFF.

The chain carries TRBV7-9 and TRBJ1-6. Germline CDR1 reads SEHNR; CDR2 reads FQNEAQ (reference sequence). The CDR3 covers 15 residues. The CDR3 loop reads CASSLDGRWNSPLHF.